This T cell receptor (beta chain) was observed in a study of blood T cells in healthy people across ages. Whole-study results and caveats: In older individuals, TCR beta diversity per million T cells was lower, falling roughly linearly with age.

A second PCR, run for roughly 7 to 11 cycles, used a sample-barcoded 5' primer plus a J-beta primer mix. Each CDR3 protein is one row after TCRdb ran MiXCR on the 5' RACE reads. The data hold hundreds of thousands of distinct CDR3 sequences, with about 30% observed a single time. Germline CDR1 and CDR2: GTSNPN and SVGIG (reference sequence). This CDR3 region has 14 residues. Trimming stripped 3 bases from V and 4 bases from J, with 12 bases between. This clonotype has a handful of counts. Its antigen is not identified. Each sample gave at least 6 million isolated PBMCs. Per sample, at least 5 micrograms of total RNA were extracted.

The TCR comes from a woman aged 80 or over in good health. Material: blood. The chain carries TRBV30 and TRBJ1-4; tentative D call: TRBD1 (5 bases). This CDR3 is CAWRGMGGNEKLFF. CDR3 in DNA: TGTGCCTGGAGAGGGATGGGGGGTAATGAAAAACTGTTTTTT.